This is a list of T cell receptor beta chains from one sample in a study of beta chain features in type 1 diabetes. TCRdb keeps only in-frame clones here, not all; method: immunoSEQ multiplex PCR. The data hold around 690,000 clones, with roughly 12% observed a single time. The sequencing sample was made of naive CD4+ T cells from blood. These TCRs come from a man aged 25-40 years with type 1 diabetes. Both conserved end residues are part of each CDR3. The D gene is left open where the match is weak. Part of the rows lack a size; the others show once, few, many or a class for expanded clones.

V gene	clone size	D gene	J gene	CDR3 length	CDR3 protein	CDR3 DNA
TRBV6-5	-	TRBD1	TRBJ1-2	14	CASSLRQGRYGYTF	TGTGCCAGCAGTTTGCGACAGGGCCGCTATGGCTACACCTTC
TRBV11-2	-	-	TRBJ2-1	15	CASSRQTTPINEQFF	TGTGCCAGCAGCCGGCAAACAACGCCTATCAATGAGCAGTTCTTC
TRBV6-5	-	-	TRBJ2-1	15	CASSSGRPGYNEQFF	TGTGCCAGCAGTTCCGGGCGCCCTGGGTACAATGAGCAGTTCTTC
TRBV18	few	-	TRBJ2-6	16	CASAPNQGSGANVLTF	TGTGCCAGCGCACCAAATCAGGGGTCTGGGGCCAACGTCCTGACTTTC
TRBV29-1	few	-	TRBJ2-4	15	CSAQTGLAAKNIQYF	TGCAGCGCCCAAACAGGGTTGGCAGCCAAAAACATTCAGTACTTC
TRBV29-1	-	-	TRBJ2-7	15	CSVAQGSYGTYEQYF	TGCAGCGTGGCCCAAGGGTCGTATGGAACCTACGAGCAGTACTTC
TRBV7-9	-	-	TRBJ2-3	15	CASSPRTASTDTQYF	TGTGCCAGCAGCCCTCGGACAGCTAGCACAGATACGCAGTATTTT
TRBV5-1	few	TRBD1	TRBJ1-2	14	CASSLTRGQDGYTF	TGCGCCAGCAGCTTAACGAGGGGGCAGGATGGCTACACCTTC
TRBV4-3	-	-	TRBJ1-2	14	CASSQVVNNYGYTF	TGCGCCAGCAGCCAAGTGGTCAATAACTATGGCTACACCTTC
TRBV30	-	-	TRBJ1-6	14	CAWGPGLGNSPLHF	TGTGCCTGGGGGCCGGGGCTGGGAAATTCACCCCTCCACTTT
TRBV9	-	-	TRBJ1-1	17	CASSVAQGVLMNTEAFF	TGTGCCAGCAGCGTAGCGCAGGGCGTCCTGATGAACACTGAAGCTTTCTTT
TRBV10-3	few	TRBD2	TRBJ2-1	17	CAISESSASGGYNEQFF	TGTGCCATCAGTGAGTCTTCGGCTAGCGGGGGGTACAATGAGCAGTTCTTC
TRBV2	few	-	TRBJ2-7	11	CASSYVGEQYF	TGTGCCAGCAGCTACGTAGGAGAGCAGTACTTC
TRBV10-3	few	-	TRBJ1-1	13	CAIADSRNTEAFF	TGTGCCATTGCGGACAGCAGAAACACTGAAGCTTTCTTT
TRBV2	many	-	TRBJ2-7	11	CASSREYEQYF	TGTGCCAGCAGTCGGGAGTACGAGCAGTACTTC
TRBV25-1	-	TRBD1	TRBJ2-7	13	CASRGQSSYEQYF	TGTGCCAGCAGGGGACAGAGCTCCTACGAGCAGTACTTC
TRBV7-9	-	-	TRBJ2-4	14	CASSLDGTKNIQYF	TGTGCCAGCAGCTTAGACGGGACCAAAAACATTCAGTACTTC
TRBV7-9	-	-	TRBJ1-1	14	CASSSVTPHTEAFF	TGTGCCAGCAGTTCTGTGACACCTCACACTGAAGCTTTCTTT
TRBV5-5	few	TRBD2	TRBJ2-5	14	CASSMGLLLETQYF	TGTGCCAGCAGCATGGGACTACTACTGGAGACCCAGTACTTC
TRBV6-5	few	-	TRBJ1-1	15	CASSLPSVSNTEAFF	TGTGCCAGCAGTCTTCCGTCGGTGAGCAACACTGAAGCTTTCTTT
TRBV25-1	-	TRBD2	TRBJ2-7	18	CASSDIAGTSGNPYEQYF	TGTGCCAGCAGTGATATTGCAGGGACTAGCGGTAATCCCTACGAGCAGTACTTC
TRBV4-3	few	TRBD2	TRBJ2-1	19	CASSQRLAGGHTHYNEQFF	TGCGCCAGCAGCCAGAGACTAGCGGGGGGACATACACACTACAATGAGCAGTTCTTC
TRBV2	-	-	TRBJ2-6	15	CASSPEGSGANVLTF	TGTGCCAGCAGTCCCGAAGGGTCTGGGGCCAACGTCCTGACTTTC
TRBV4-2	few	TRBD1	TRBJ2-7	15	CASSQDFGRGSEQYF	TGTGCCAGCAGCCAAGATTTCGGCAGGGGGAGCGAGCAGTACTTC
TRBV29-1	few	-	TRBJ1-2	13	CSVETGYDYGYTF	TGCAGCGTTGAGACCGGCTATGACTATGGCTACACCTTC